This T cell receptor beta chain was sequenced in a study of blood T cell repertoires in COVID-19. This clone has a single count. TCRdb's copy holds only in-frame clones and misses some; the assay was immunoSEQ multiplex PCR. The sample lists 210,000 or so clones, over 75% occurring once. Germline CDR1 is ENHRY and CDR2 is SYGVKD. The CDR3 has 15 residues. The germline V and J ends were trimmed by 3 bases and 0 bases, with 11 bases remaining between them. The specimen sequenced was PBMCs or T cells enriched from blood (not recorded which). The chain is built from TRBV10-3 and TRBJ1-2; D uncertain. The origin of this receptor is a woman between 35 and 50 years old with acute COVID-19. This CDR3 reads CAISDRQESNYGYTF. In DNA form, the CDR3 reads TGTGCCATCAGTGATCGGCAGGAATCTAACTATGGCTACACCTTC.